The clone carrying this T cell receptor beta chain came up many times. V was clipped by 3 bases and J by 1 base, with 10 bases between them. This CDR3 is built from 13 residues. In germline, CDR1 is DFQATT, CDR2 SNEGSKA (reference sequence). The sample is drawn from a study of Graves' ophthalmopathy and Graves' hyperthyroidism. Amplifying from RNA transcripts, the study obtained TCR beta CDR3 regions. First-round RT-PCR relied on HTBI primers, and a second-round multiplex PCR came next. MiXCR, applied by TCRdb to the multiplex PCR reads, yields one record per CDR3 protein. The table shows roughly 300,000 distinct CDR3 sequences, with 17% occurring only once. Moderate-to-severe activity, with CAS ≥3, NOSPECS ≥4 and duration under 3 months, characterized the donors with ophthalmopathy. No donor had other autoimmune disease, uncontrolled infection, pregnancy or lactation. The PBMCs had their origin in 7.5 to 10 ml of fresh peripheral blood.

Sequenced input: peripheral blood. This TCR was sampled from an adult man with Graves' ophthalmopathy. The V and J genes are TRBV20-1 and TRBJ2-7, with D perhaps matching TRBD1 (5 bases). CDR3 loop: CSASRRASYEQYF. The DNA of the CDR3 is TGCAGTGCTAGTCGCAGGGCTTCCTACGAGCAGTACTTC.